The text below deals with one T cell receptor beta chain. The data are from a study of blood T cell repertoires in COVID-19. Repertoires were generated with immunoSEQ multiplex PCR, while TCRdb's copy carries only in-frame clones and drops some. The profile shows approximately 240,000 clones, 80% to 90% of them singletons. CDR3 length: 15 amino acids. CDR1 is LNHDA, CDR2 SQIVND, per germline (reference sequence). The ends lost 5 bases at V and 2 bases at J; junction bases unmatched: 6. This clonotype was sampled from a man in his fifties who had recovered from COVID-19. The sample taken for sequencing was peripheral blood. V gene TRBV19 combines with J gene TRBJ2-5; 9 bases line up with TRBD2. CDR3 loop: CASSVLAGPQETQYF. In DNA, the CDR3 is TGTGCCAGTAGTGTGCTAGCGGGACCTCAAGAGACCCAGTACTTC.